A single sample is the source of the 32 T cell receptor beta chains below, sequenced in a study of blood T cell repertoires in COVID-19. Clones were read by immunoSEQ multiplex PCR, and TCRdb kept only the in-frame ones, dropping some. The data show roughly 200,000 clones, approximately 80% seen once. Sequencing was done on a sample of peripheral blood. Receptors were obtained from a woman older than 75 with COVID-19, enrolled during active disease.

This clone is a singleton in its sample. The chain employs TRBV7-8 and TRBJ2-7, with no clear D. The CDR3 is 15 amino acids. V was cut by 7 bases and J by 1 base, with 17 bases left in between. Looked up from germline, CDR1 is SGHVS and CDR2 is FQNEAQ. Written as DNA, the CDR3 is TGTGCCAGCACCGTTTTGGCAGGTGGTTCCTACGAGCAGTACTTC. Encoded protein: CASTVLAGGSYEQYF.

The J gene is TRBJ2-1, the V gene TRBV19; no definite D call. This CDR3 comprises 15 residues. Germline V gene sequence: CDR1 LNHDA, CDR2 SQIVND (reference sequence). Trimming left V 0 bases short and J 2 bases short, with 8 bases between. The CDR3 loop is CASSIESPAYNEQFF. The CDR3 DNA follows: TGTGCCAGTAGTATAGAATCCCCAGCCTACAATGAGCAGTTCTTC.

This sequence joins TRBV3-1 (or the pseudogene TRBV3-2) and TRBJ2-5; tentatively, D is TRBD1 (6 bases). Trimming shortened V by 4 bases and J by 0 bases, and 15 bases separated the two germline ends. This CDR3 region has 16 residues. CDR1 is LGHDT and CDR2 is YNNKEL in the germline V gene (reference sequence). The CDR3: CASSLPQGQHQETQYF. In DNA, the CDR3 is TGTGCCAGCAGCCTCCCACAGGGACAACACCAAGAGACCCAGTACTTC.

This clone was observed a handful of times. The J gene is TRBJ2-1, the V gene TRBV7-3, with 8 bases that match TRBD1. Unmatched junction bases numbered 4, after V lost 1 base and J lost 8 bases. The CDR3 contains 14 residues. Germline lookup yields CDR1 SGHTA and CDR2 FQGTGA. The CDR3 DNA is TGTGCCAGCAGCTTAAGGGTACAGGGGGATGAGCAGTTCTTC. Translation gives CASSLRVQGDEQFF.

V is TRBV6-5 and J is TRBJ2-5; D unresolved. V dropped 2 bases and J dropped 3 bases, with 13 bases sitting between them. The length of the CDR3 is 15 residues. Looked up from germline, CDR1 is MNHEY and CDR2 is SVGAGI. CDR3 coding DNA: TGTGCCAGCAGTTACGACTGGCTAGATAAAGAGACCCAGTACTTC. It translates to CASSYDWLDKETQYF.

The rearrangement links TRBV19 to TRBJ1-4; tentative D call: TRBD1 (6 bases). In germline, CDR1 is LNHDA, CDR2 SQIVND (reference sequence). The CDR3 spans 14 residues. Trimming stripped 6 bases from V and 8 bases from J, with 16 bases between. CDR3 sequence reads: CASSPVGGREKLFF. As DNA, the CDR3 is TGTGCCAGTAGCCCCGTCGGGGGGCGGGAAAAACTGTTTTTT.

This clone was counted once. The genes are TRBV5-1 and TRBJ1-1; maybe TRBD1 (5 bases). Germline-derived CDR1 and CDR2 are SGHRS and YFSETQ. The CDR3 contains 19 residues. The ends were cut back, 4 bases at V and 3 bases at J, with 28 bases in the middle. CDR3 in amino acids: CASSPGGLRVGPSDTEAFF. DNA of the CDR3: TGCGCCAGCAGCCCGGGGGGTTTAAGGGTTGGTCCCTCGGACACTGAAGCTTTCTTT.

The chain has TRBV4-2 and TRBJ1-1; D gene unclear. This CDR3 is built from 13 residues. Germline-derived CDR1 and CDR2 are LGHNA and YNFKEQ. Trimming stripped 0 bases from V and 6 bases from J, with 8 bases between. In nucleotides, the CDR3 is TGTGCCAGCAGCCAAGATTACTCCCCTGAAGCTTTCTTT. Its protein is CASSQDYSPEAFF.

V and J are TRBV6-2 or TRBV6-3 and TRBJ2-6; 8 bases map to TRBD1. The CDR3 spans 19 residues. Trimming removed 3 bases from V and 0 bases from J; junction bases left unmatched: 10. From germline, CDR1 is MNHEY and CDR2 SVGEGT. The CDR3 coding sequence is TGTGCCAGCAGTTATCCCCGGGGGACAGGTTACTCTGGGGCCAACGTCCTGACTTTC. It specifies CASSYPRGTGYSGANVLTF.

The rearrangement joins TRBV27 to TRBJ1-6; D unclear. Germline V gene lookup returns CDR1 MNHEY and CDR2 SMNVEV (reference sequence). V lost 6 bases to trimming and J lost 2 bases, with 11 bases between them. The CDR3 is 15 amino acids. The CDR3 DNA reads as TGTGCCAGCAGCAAAACGACTCCCTATAATTCACCCCTCCACTTT. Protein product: CASSKTTPYNSPLHF.

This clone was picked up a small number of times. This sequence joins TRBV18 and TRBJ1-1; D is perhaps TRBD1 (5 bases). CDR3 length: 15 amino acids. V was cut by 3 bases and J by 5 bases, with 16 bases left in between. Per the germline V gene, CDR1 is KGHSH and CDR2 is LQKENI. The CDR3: CASSPTQGGRTEAFF. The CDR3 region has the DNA TGTGCCAGCTCACCCACTCAGGGAGGGCGTACTGAAGCTTTCTTT.

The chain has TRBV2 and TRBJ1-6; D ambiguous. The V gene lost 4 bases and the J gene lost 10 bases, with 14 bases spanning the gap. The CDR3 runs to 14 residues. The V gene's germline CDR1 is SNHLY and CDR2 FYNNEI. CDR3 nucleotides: TGTGCCAGCAGTGTTGGGGAGGCTAGGTCACCCCTCCACTTT. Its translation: CASSVGEARSPLHF. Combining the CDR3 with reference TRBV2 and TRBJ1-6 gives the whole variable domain EPEVTQTPSHQVTQMGQEVILRCVPISNHLYFYWYRQILGQKVEFLVSFYNNEISEKSEIFDDQFSVERPDGSNFTLKIRSTKLEDSAMYFCASSVGEARSPLHFGNGTRLTVT.

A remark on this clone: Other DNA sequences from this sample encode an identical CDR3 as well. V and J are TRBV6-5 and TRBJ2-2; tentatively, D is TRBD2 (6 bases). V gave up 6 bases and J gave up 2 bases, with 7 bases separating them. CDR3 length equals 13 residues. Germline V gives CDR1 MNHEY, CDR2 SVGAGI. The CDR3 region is CASRGLNTGELFF. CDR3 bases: TGTGCCAGCAGGGGACTTAACACCGGGGAGCTGTTTTTT.

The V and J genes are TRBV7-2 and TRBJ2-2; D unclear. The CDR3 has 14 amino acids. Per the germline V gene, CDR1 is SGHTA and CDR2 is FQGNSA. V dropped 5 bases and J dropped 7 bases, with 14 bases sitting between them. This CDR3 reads CASSPRIVNGELFF. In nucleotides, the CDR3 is TGTGCCAGCAGCCCCCGAATAGTGAACGGGGAGCTGTTTTTT.

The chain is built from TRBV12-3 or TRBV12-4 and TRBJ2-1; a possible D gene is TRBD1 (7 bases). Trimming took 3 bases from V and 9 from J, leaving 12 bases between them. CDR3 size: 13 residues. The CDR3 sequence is CASSFQGGGEQFF. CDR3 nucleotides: TGTGCCAGCAGTTTCCAGGGGGGCGGTGAGCAGTTCTTC.

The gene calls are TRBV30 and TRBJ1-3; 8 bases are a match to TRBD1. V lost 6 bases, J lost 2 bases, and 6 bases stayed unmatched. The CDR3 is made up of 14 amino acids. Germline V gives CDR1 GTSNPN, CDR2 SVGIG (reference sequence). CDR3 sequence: CACPTGAAGNTIYF. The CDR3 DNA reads TGTGCCTGTCCGACAGGGGCTGCTGGAAACACCATATATTTT.

The CDR3 nucleotides read TGTGCCAGCAGCCCTCGCCCGCGGGGGGGCGGAGATACGCAGTATTTT. Translation: CASSPRPRGGGDTQYF. The V call is TRBV14, the J call TRBJ2-3; 9 nucleotides match TRBD2. In germline, CDR1 is SGHDN, CDR2 FVKESK. J gave up 5 bases and V 4 bases, and 10 bases lay outside the gene matches. The CDR3 runs to 16 residues.

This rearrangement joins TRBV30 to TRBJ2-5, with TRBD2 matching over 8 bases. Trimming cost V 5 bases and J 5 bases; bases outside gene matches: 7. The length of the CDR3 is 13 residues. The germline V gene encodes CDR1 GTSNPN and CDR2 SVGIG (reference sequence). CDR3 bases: TGTGCCTGGGCGGCGGGGGGCTGGGAGACCCAGTACTTC. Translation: CAWAAGGWETQYF.

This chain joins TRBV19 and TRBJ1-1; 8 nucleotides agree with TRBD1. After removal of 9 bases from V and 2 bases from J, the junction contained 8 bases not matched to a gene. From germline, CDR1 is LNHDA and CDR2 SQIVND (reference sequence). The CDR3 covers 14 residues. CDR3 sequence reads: CASYDRGLNTEAFF. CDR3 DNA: TGTGCCAGCTACGACAGGGGCCTAAACACTGAAGCTTTCTTT. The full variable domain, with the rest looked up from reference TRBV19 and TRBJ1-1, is DGGITQSPKYLFRKEGQNVTLSCEQNLNHDAMYWYRQDPGQGLRLIYYSQIVNDFQKGDIAEGYSVSREKKESFPLTVTSAQKNPTAFYLCASYDRGLNTEAFFGQGTRLTVV.

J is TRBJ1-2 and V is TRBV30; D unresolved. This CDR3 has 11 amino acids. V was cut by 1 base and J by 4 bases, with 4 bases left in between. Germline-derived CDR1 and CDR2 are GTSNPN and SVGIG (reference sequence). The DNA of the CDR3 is TGTGCCTGGAGTGAAGCCTATGGCTACACCTTC. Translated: CAWSEAYGYTF. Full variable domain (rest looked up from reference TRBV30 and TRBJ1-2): SQTIHQWPATLVQPVGSPLSLECTVEGTSNPNLYWYRQAAGRGLQLLFYSVGIGQISSEVPQNLSASRPQDRQFILSSKKLLLSDSGFYLCAWSEAYGYTFGSGTRLTVV.

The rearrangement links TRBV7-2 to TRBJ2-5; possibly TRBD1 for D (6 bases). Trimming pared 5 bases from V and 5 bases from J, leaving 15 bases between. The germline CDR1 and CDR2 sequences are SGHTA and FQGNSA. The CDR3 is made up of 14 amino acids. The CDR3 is CASSGGSPGETQYF. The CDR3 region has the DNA TGTGCCAGCAGCGGGGGCTCCCCCGGGGAGACCCAGTACTTC.

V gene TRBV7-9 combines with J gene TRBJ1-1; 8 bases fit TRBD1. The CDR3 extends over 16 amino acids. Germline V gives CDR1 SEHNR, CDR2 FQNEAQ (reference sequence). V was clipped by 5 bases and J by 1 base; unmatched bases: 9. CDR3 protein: CASSPGSTGANTEAFF. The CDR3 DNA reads TGTGCCAGCAGCCCGGGATCGACAGGGGCGAACACTGAAGCTTTCTTT.

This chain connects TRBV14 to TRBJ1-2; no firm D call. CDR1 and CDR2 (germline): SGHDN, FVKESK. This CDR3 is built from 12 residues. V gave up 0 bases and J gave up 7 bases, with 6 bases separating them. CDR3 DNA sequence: TGTGCCAGCAGCCAAGATCGGGGTGGCTACACCTTC. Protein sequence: CASSQDRGGYTF.

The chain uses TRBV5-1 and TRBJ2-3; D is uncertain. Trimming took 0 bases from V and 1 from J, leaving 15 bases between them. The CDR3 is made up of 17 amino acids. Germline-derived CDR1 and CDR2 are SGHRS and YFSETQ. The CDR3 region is CASSLGSGEVGTDTQYF. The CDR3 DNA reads TGCGCCAGCAGCTTGGGATCCGGCGAGGTGGGCACAGATACGCAGTATTTT.

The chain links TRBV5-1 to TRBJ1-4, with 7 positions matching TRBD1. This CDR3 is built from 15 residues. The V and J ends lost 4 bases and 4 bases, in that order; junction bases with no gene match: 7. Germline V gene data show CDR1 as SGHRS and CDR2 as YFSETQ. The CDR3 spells CASSAGQTHNEKLFF. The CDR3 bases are TGCGCCAGCAGCGCGGGACAGACCCATAATGAAAAACTGTTTTTT.

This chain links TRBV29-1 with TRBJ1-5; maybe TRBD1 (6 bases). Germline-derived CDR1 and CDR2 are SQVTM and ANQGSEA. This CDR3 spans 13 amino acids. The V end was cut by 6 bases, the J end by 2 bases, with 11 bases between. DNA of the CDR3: TGCAGCGTGGCAGCAGGGGGCAATCAGCCCCAGCATTTT. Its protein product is CSVAAGGNQPQHF.

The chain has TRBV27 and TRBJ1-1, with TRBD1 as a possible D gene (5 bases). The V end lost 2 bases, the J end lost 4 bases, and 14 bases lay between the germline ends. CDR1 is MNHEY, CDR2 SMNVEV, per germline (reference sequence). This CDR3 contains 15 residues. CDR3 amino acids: CASSLRGGGTTEAFF. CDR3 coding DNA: TGTGCCAGCAGTTTACGGGGAGGAGGGACCACTGAAGCTTTCTTT.

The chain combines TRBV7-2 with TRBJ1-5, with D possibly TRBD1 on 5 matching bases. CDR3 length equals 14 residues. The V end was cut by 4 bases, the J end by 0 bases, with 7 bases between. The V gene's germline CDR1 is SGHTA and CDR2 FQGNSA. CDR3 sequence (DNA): TGTGCCAGCAGCTCAGACAGTAGCAATCAGCCCCAGCATTTT. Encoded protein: CASSSDSSNQPQHF.

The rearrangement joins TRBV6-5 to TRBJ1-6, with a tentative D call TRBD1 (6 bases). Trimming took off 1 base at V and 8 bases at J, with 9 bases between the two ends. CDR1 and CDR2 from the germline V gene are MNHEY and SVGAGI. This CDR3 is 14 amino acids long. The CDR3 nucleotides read TGTGCCAGCAGTTACTTGGCAGGGGATTCACCCCTCCACTTT. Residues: CASSYLAGDSPLHF.

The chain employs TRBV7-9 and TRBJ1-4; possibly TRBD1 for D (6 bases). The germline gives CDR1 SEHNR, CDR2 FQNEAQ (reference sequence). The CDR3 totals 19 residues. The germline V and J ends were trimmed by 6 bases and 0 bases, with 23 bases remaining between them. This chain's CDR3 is CASSSQPGHWAATNEKLFF. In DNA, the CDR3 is TGTGCCAGCAGTTCCCAACCGGGACACTGGGCAGCAACTAATGAAAAACTGTTTTTT.

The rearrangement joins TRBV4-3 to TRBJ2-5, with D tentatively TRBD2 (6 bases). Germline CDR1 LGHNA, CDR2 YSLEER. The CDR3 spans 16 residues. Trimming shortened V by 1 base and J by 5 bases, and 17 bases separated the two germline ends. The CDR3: CASSQGLGMGLETQYF. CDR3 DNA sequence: TGCGCCAGCAGCCAAGGGCTGGGTATGGGACTGGAGACCCAGTACTTC.

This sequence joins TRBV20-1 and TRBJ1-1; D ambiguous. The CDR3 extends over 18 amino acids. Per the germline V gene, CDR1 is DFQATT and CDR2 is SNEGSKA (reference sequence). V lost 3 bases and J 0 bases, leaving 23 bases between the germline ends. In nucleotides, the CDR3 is TGCAGTGCTAGTGGTTCTAACGATCAAAAGACTGTGAACACTGAAGCTTTCTTT. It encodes CSASGSNDQKTVNTEAFF.